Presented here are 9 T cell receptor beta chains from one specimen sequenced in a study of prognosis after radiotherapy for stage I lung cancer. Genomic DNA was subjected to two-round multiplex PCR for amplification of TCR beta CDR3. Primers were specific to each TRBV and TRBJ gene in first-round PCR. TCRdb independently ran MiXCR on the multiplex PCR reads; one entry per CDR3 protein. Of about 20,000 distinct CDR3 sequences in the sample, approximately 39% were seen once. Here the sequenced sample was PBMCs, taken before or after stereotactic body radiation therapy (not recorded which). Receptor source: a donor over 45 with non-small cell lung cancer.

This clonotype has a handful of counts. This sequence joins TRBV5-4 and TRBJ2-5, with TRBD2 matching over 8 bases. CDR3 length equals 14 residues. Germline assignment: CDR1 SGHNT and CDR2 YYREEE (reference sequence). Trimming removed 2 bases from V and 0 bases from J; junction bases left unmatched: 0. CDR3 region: CASSLAGDQETQYF. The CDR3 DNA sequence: TGTGCCAGCAGCTTAGCGGGAGACCAAGAGACCCAGTACTTC. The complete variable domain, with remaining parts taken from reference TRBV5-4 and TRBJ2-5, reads ETGVTQSPTHLIKTRGQQVTLRCSSQSGHNTVSWYQQALGQGPQFIFQYYREEENGRGNFPPRFSGLQFPNYSSELNVNALELDDSALYLCASSLAGDQETQYFGPGTRLLVL.

CDR3 bases: TGTGCCATCAGTGAGGCCCCGGGGACTAGCGGGAGCCCCTACGAGCAGTACTTC. Protein: CAISEAPGTSGSPYEQYF. J is TRBJ2-7 and V is TRBV10-3; 14 nucleotides line up with TRBD2. Trimming took 2 bases from V and 2 from J; bases not matched to a gene: 8. This CDR3 has 18 amino acids. The germline CDR1 and CDR2 sequences are ENHRY and SYGVKD.

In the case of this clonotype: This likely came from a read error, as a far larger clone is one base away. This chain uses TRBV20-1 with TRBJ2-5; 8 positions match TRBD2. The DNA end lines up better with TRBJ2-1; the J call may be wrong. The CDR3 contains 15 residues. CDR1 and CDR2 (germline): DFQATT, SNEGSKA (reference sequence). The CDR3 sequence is CSAGVSGLVSNEQFF. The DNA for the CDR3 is TGCAGTGCTGGAGTTTCGGGACTAGTTTCCAATGAGCAGTTCTTC.

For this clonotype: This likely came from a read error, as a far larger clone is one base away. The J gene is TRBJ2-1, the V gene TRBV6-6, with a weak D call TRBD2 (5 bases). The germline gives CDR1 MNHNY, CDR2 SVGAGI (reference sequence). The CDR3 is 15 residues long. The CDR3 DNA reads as TGTGCCAGCAGTTACTCAAGTCCCGGGAACAATGAGCTGTTCTTC. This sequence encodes CASSYSSPGNNELFF.

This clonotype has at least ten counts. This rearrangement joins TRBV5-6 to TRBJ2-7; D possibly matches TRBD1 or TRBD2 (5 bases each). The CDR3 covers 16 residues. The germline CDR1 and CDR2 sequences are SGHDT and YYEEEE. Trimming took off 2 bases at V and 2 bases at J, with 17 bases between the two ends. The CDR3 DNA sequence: TGTGCCAGCAGCTTCAACCGGGACGCAGGACCCTACGAGCAGTACTTC. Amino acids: CASSFNRDAGPYEQYF.

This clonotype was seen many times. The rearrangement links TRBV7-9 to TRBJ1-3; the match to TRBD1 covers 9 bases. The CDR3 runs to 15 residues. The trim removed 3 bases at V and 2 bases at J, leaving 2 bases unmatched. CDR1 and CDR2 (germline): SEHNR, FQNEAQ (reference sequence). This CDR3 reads CASSLGTGTGNTIYF. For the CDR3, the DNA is TGTGCCAGCAGCTTGGGGACAGGGACTGGAAACACCATATATTTT.

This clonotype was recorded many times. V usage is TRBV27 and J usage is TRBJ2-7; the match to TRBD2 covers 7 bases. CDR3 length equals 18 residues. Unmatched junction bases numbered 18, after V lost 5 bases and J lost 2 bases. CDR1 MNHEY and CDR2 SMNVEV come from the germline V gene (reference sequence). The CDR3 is CASSPLPSGAPSTYEQYF. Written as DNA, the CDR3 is TGTGCCAGCAGTCCTCTCCCTAGCGGAGCTCCTTCGACCTACGAGCAGTACTTC.

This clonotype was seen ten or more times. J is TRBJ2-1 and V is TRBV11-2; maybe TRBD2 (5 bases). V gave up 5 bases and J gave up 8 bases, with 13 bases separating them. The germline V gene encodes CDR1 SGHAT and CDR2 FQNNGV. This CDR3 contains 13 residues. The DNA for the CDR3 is TGTGCCAGCAGCCCTCGCGGGCGCGATGAGCAGTTCTTC. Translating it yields CASSPRGRDEQFF.

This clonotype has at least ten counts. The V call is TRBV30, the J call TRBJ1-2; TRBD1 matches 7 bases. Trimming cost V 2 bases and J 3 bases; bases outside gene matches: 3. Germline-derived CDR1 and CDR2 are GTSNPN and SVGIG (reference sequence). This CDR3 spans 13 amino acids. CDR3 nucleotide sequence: TGTGCCTGGAGTTTAGGACAGGACTATGGCTACACCTTC. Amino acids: CAWSLGQDYGYTF.